A selection of T cell receptor beta chains follows, all from one sample in a study of T cell responses to AZD1222 COVID-19 vaccine. Generated by immunoSEQ multiplex PCR, the TCRdb table keeps only in-frame clones and is missing some. The data hold 110,000 or so clones, with about 88% observed a single time. This sample comprised peripheral blood, obtained on day 0 of AZD1222 vaccination. The receptors were sampled from an adult in good health. Both conserved end residues are part of each CDR3. A D gene is named only where the DNA matches it firmly. Expanded clones get a size class; other rows say once, few or many, or leave the size out.

D: TRBD2; V: TRBV19; size: NA; J: TRBJ2-1; DNA: TGTGCCAGTAAGGCTAGCGGGTACAATGAGCAGTTCTTC; CDR3: CASKASGYNEQFF
D: TRBD1; V: TRBV6-6; size: NA; J: TRBJ2-5; DNA: TGTGCCAGCAGCCGACCCGGGACAGGGGGCATTTTGGAGACCCAGTACTTC; CDR3: CASSRPGTGGILETQYF
D: NA; V: TRBV24-1; size: NA; J: TRBJ2-7; DNA: TGTGCCACCAGTGATAGAGGGGGTTACGAGCAGTACTTC; CDR3: CATSDRGGYEQYF
D: NA; V: TRBV6-5; size: NA; J: TRBJ2-7; DNA: TGTGCCAGCAGGGATGACCGGGGTGTACCCTACGAGCAGTACTTC; CDR3: CASRDDRGVPYEQYF
D: TRBD1; V: TRBV7-9; size: NA; J: TRBJ1-1; DNA: TGTGCCAGCACCCCAGGGGGCCCCCTGACGAACACTGAAGCTTTCTTT; CDR3: CASTPGGPLTNTEAFF
D: TRBD2; V: TRBV7-3; size: NA; J: TRBJ2-2; DNA: TGTGCCAGCAGCTTAAGCGGCGCTAGCGGGACCACCGGGGAGCTGTTTTTT; CDR3: CASSLSGASGTTGELFF
D: NA; V: TRBV7-8; size: NA; J: TRBJ1-1; DNA: TGTGCCAGCAGCTTCGGTCCTTTGGGCACTGAAGCTTTCTTT; CDR3: CASSFGPLGTEAFF
D: NA; V: TRBV18; size: NA; J: TRBJ2-5; DNA: TGTGCCAGCTCACCTTTGGTAGGGCAAGAGACCCAGTACTTC; CDR3: CASSPLVGQETQYF
D: TRBD1; V: TRBV10-2; size: NA; J: TRBJ1-6; DNA: TGCGCCAGCAGCCCCCGGGACAGGGGATTTGAATCACCCCTCCACTTT; CDR3: CASSPRDRGFESPLHF
D: TRBD2; V: TRBV7-2; size: few; J: TRBJ2-1; DNA: TGTGCCAGCAGCCAACTAGCGGGAGGGGTGGGAAGATACAATGAGCAGTTCTTC; CDR3: CASSQLAGGVGRYNEQFF
D: NA; V: TRBV28; size: NA; J: TRBJ1-3; DNA: TGTGCCAGCAGTTTCATAAGGGGCTCTGGAAACACCATATATTTT; CDR3: CASSFIRGSGNTIYF
D: NA; V: TRBV19; size: NA; J: TRBJ1-5; DNA: TGTGCCAGTAGTATTGGACAGTGGAATCAGCCCCAGCATTTT; CDR3: CASSIGQWNQPQHF
D: NA; V: TRBV19; size: NA; J: TRBJ2-2; DNA: TGTGCCAGTAGTATACCCAGCGCGGGGCAGGGGGAGCTGTTTTTT; CDR3: CASSIPSAGQGELFF
D: TRBD1; V: TRBV27; size: NA; J: TRBJ2-1; DNA: TGTGCCAGCAACCGACAGGGCACCTACAATGAGCAGTTCTTC; CDR3: CASNRQGTYNEQFF
D: NA; V: TRBV10-2; size: NA; J: TRBJ1-1; DNA: TGCGCCAGCAGTGAGGGAAGCCCCACTGAAGCTTTCTTT; CDR3: CASSEGSPTEAFF
D: NA; V: TRBV7-2; size: NA; J: TRBJ1-1; DNA: TGTGCCAGCAACGAGGGGGGTATGGTCACTGAAGCTTTCTTT; CDR3: CASNEGGMVTEAFF
D: TRBD2; V: TRBV11-2; size: NA; J: TRBJ2-7; DNA: TGTGCCAGCAGCTTAGTCGGGTCTAGCGGGAGGGGATCCTACGAGCAGTACTTC; CDR3: CASSLVGSSGRGSYEQYF
D: TRBD1; V: TRBV29-1; size: once; J: TRBJ2-7; DNA: TGCAGCGTTTGGACAGGGGACTACGAGCAGTACTTC; CDR3: CSVWTGDYEQYF
D: NA; V: TRBV3-1/TRBV3-2; size: NA; J: TRBJ1-2; DNA: TGTGCCAGCAGCCAAGGGTGGGGCTCCGGCTACACCTTC; CDR3: CASSQGWGSGYTF
D: TRBD2; V: TRBV7-9; size: NA; J: TRBJ2-7; DNA: TGTGCCAGCAGCTCTGGGGAGGGCGGTTGGTACGAGCAGTACTTC; CDR3: CASSSGEGGWYEQYF
D: NA; V: TRBV7-5; size: NA; J: TRBJ2-3; DNA: TGTGCCAGAAGCAAGACCGGGACAGGGGGTCGGGAGTCCAGCACAGATACGCAGTATTTT; CDR3: CARSKTGTGGRESSTDTQYF
D: NA; V: TRBV18; size: NA; J: TRBJ2-5; DNA: TGTGCCAGCTCACCCGAGACGGTTCAAGAGACCCAGTACTTC; CDR3: CASSPETVQETQYF
D: NA; V: TRBV29-1; size: NA; J: TRBJ2-3; DNA: TGCAGCGCAAAGGCGGCAGATACGCAGTATTTT; CDR3: CSAKAADTQYF
D: NA; V: TRBV2; size: NA; J: TRBJ2-7; DNA: TGTGCCAGCAGCCCAGACAGTTGGGAGCAGTACTTC; CDR3: CASSPDSWEQYF
D: NA; V: TRBV7-8; size: NA; J: TRBJ2-1; DNA: TGTGCCAGCAGCTTACAGGGTGAGCGGATAGTGTTGCAGTTCTTC; CDR3: CASSLQGERIVLQFF
D: NA; V: TRBV19; size: once; J: TRBJ1-3; DNA: TGTGCCAGTACCCCCCTGGGCCTCTCTGGAAACACCATATATTTT; CDR3: CASTPLGLSGNTIYF
D: NA; V: TRBV24-1; size: NA; J: TRBJ1-5; DNA: TGTGCCACCAGTGTAGATAGCAATCAGCCCCAGCATTTT; CDR3: CATSVDSNQPQHF
D: NA; V: TRBV30; size: NA; J: TRBJ1-1; DNA: TGTGCCTGGAGGCCAGTCTTAAACACTGAAGCTTTCTTT; CDR3: CAWRPVLNTEAFF
D: TRBD1; V: TRBV18; size: NA; J: TRBJ1-3; DNA: TGTGCCAGCTCACCCGGGACAGGGCTCGGAAACACCATATATTTT; CDR3: CASSPGTGLGNTIYF
D: NA; V: TRBV29-1; size: NA; J: TRBJ1-1; DNA: TGCAGCGGAGGGGGGGACACTGAAGCTTTCTTT; CDR3: CSGGGDTEAFF
D: TRBD2; V: TRBV19; size: NA; J: TRBJ2-1; DNA: TGTGCCAGTAGTGGTGGGACTAGCGGGAAGTTTTGGAACAATGAGCAGTTCTTC; CDR3: CASSGGTSGKFWNNEQFF
D: NA; V: TRBV19; size: NA; J: TRBJ1-3; DNA: TGTGCCAGTAGTCCTGGGCACGGATTCTCTGGAAACACCATATATTTT; CDR3: CASSPGHGFSGNTIYF
D: NA; V: TRBV11-3; size: NA; J: TRBJ2-1; DNA: TGTGCCAGCAGCTTAGGAGGTCAAGCGACCTACAGGGATGAGCAGTTCTTC; CDR3: CASSLGGQATYRDEQFF
D: TRBD1; V: TRBV7-8; size: NA; J: TRBJ2-1; DNA: TGTGCCAGCAGCCACAGTCCGGGACAGGGTGTAGAGCAGTTCTTC; CDR3: CASSHSPGQGVEQFF
D: NA; V: TRBV5-5; size: NA; J: TRBJ2-7; DNA: TGTGCCAGCAGCCACTCCTACGAGCAGTACTTC; CDR3: CASSHSYEQYF
D: TRBD2; V: TRBV2; size: NA; J: TRBJ2-2; DNA: TGTGCCAGCAGTGAAGACGGGAGGGCCACCGGGGAGCTGTTTTTT; CDR3: CASSEDGRATGELFF
D: TRBD2; V: TRBV2; size: NA; J: TRBJ2-7; DNA: TGTGCCAGCACCGTTAGCGGGGGTCCCTCGGGCGAGCAGTACTTC; CDR3: CASTVSGGPSGEQYF
D: NA; V: TRBV28; size: NA; J: TRBJ1-1; DNA: TGTGCCAGCAGTACCTATTTCAGGGAAAAGAACACTGAAGCTTTCTTT; CDR3: CASSTYFREKNTEAFF
D: TRBD2; V: TRBV6-5; size: NA; J: TRBJ2-5; DNA: TGTGCCAGCCATCTAGCGGGGTCCGGGACCCAGTACTTC; CDR3: CASHLAGSGTQYF
D: NA; V: TRBV6-5; size: NA; J: TRBJ2-3; DNA: TGTGCCAGCAGTTACTCGATGTTGGGGGGCACAGATACGCAGTATTTT; CDR3: CASSYSMLGGTDTQYF
D: NA; V: TRBV6-2/TRBV6-3; size: NA; J: TRBJ1-2; DNA: TGTGCCAGCAGTTATGTGGGGGCGGATGGCTACACCTTC; CDR3: CASSYVGADGYTF
D: TRBD1; V: TRBV5-1; size: few; J: TRBJ1-2; DNA: TGCGCCAGCAGCGAGGGGACAGTTAACTATGGCTACACCTTC; CDR3: CASSEGTVNYGYTF
D: NA; V: TRBV28; size: NA; J: TRBJ1-1; DNA: TGTGCCAGCAGTTTTTACCGGAGGCCGCAGGCTTTCTTT; CDR3: CASSFYRRPQAFF
D: TRBD2; V: TRBV28; size: NA; J: TRBJ2-3; DNA: TGTGCCAGCAGTGCGCACGGAAGCGGGAGGTTTGCAGATACGCAGTATTTT; CDR3: CASSAHGSGRFADTQYF
D: NA; V: TRBV18; size: NA; J: TRBJ2-1; DNA: TGTGCCAGCTCACCTACAGGTCCCGGTGAGCAGTTCTTC; CDR3: CASSPTGPGEQFF
D: NA; V: TRBV4-1; size: few; J: TRBJ1-1; DNA: TGCGCCAGCGGCAGGATGAACACTGAAGCTTTCTTT; CDR3: CASGRMNTEAFF